This section outlines one TCR beta chain sequence together with its context. The antigen is not known. The CDR3 consists of 15 residues. Germline-derived CDR1 and CDR2 are MDHEN and SYDVKM. The ends were cut back, 3 bases at V and 0 bases at J, with 9 bases in the middle. Method: immunoSEQ multiplex PCR; TCRdb's copy keeps in-frame clones and lacks some. The sample has fewer than 120,000 clones, nearly 90% seen once. The data stem from a study of T cell responses to AZD1222 COVID-19 vaccine. Study findings and constraints: Reports indicate that nearly half of spike-specific TCRs are directed at unmutated variant regions. In a largely white British group with more females than males, clonal diversity was possibly underestimated. CD4 TCRs linked to vaccination spanned spike, dominating at 160-218 and 743-854.

The chain carries TRBV28 and TRBJ1-3, with D unclear. The receptor's source is an adult in good health. The material sequenced was peripheral blood, taken on day 0 of AZD1222 vaccination. The CDR3 sequence: CASSFEGFSGNTIYF. Written as DNA, the CDR3 is TGTGCCAGCAGTTTCGAGGGCTTCTCTGGAAACACCATATATTTT.